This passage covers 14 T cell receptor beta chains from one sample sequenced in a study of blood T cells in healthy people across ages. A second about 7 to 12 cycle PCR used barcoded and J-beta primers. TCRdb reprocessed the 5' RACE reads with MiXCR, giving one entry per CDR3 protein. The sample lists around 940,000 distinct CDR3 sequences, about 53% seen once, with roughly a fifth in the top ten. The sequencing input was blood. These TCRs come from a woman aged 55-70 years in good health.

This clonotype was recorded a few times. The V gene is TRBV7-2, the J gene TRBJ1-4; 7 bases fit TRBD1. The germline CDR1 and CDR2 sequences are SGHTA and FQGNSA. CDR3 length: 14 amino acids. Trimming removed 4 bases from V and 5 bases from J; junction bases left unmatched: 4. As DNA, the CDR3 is TGTGCCAGCAGCTCGGGGACAGTGAATGAAAAACTGTTTTTT. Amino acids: CASSSGTVNEKLFF.

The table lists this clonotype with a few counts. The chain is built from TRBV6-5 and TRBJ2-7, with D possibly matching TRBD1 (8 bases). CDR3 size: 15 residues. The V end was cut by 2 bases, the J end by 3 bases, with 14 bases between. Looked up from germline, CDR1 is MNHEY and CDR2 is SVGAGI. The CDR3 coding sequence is TGTGCCAGCAGTTACAAGGACAGGGAGGGCTACGAGCAGTACTTC. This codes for CASSYKDREGYEQYF.

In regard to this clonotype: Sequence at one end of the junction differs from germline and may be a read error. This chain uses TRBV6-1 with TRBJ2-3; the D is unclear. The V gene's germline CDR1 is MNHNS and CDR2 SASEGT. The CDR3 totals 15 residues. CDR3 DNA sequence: TGTGCCTGCAGATATATTATATCTAGCACAGATACGCAGTATTTT. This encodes CACRYIISSTDTQYF.

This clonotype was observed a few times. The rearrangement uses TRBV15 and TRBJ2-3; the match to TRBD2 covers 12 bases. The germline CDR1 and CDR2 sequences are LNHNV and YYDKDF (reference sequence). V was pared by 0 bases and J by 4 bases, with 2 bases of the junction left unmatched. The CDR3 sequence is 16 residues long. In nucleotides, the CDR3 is TGTGCCACCAGCAGAGAGCCTAGCGGGAGGGCAGATACGCAGTATTTT. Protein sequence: CATSREPSGRADTQYF.

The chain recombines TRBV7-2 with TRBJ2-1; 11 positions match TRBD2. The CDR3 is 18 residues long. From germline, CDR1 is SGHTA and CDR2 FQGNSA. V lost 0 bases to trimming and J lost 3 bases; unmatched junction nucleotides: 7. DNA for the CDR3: TGTGCCAGCAGCTTAGCCGCACTAGCGGGAGTTAGCTACAATGAGCAGTTCTTC. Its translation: CASSLAALAGVSYNEQFF.

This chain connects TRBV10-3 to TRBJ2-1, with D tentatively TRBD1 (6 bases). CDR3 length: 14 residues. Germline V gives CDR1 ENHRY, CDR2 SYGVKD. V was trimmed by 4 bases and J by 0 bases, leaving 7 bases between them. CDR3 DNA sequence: TGTGCCATCAGTGTCAGGGGCTCCTACAATGAGCAGTTCTTC. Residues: CAISVRGSYNEQFF.

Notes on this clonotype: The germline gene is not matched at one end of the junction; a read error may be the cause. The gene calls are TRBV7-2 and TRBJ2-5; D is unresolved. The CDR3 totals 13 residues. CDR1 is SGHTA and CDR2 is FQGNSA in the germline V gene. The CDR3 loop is CASSFLVQGTQYF. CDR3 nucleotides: TGTGCCAGCAGCTTTTTGGTCCAAGGGACCCAGTACTTC.

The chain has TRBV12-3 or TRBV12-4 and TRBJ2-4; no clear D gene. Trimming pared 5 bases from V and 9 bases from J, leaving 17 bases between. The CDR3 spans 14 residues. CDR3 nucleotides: TGTGCCAGCAGTCCCTCCGCGATCAGAATCATTCAGTACTTC. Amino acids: CASSPSAIRIIQYF.

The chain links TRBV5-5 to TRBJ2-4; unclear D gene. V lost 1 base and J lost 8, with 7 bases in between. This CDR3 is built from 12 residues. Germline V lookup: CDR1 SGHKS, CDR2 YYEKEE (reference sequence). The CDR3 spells CASSLIGDIQYF. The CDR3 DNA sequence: TGTGCCAGCAGCTTGATCGGAGACATTCAGTACTTC.

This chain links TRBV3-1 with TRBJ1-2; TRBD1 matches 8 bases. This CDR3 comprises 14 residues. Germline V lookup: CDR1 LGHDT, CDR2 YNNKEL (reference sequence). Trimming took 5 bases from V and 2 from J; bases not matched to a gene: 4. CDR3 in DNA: TGTGCCAGCAGCGCTACAGGGGGGAACTATGGCTACACCTTC. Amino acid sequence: CASSATGGNYGYTF.

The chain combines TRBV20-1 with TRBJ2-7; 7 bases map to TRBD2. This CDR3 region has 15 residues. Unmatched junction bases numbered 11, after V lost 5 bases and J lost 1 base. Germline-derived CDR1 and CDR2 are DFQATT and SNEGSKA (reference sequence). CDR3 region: CSAGVWGGTSYEQYF. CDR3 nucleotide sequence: TGCAGTGCTGGAGTATGGGGGGGGACTTCCTACGAGCAGTACTTC.

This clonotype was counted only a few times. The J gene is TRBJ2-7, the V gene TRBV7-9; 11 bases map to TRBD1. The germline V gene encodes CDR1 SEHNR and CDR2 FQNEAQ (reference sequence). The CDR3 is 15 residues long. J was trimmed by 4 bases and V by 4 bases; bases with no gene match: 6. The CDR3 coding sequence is TGTGCCAGCAGCTCCCGGACAGGGGGCGAGTACGAGCAGTACTTC. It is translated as CASSSRTGGEYEQYF.

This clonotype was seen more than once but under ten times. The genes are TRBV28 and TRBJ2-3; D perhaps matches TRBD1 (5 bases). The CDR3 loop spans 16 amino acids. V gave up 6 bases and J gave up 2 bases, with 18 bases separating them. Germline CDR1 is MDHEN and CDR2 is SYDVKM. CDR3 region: CASRPLDMEFTDTQYF. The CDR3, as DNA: TGTGCCAGCAGGCCCCTGGACATGGAGTTCACAGATACGCAGTATTTT.

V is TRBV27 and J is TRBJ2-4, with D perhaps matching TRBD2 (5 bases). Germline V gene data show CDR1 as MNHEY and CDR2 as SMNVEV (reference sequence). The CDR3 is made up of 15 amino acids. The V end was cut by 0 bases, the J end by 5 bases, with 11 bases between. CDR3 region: CASSLSGEGENIQYF. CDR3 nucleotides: TGTGCCAGCAGTTTATCGGGTGAGGGCGAAAACATTCAGTACTTC.